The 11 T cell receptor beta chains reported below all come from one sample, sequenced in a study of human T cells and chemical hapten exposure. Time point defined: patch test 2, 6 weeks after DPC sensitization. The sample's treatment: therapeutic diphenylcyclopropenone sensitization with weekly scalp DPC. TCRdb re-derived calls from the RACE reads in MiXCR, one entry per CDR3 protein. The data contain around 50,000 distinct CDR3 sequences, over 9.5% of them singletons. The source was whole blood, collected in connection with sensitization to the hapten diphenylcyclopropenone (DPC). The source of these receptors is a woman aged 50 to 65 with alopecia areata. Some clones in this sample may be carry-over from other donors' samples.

This CDR3 is CASSQGAPPDTQYF. In nucleotides, the CDR3 is TGCGCCAGCAGCCAGGGCGCGCCCCCAGATACGCAGTATTTT. This chain uses TRBV4-1 with TRBJ2-3, with no clear D. This CDR3 region has 14 residues. CDR1 is MGHRA and CDR2 is YSYEKL in the germline V gene. With 3 bases removed from V and 4 bases from J, the gap between germline ends came to 11 bases.

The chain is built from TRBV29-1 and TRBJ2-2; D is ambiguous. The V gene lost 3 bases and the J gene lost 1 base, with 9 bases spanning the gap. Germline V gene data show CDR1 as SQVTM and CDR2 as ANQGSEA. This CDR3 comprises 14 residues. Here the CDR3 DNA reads TGCAGCGTTGACGAGGCAGGGAACACCGGGGAGCTGTTTTTT. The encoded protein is CSVDEAGNTGELFF.

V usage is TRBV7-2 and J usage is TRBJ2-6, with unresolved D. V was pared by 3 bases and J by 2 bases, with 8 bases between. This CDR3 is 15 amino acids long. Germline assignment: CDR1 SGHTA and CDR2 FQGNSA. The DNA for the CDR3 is TGTGCCAGCAGCTTCGACGAAGCTGGGGCCAACGTCCTGACTTTC. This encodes CASSFDEAGANVLTF.

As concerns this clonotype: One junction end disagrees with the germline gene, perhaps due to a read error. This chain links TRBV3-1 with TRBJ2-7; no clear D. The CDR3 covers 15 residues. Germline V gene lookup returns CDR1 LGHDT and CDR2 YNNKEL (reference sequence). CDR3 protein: CASTQAGSAPYEQYF. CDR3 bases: TGTGCCAGCACCCAAGCTGGGTCTGCCCCCTACGAGCAGTACTTC.

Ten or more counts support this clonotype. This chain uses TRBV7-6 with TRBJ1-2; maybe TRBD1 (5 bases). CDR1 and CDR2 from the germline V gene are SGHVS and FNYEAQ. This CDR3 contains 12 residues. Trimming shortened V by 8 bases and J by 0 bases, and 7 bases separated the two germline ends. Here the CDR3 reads CASGAANYGYTF. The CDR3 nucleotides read TGTGCCAGCGGGGCAGCTAACTATGGCTACACCTTC.

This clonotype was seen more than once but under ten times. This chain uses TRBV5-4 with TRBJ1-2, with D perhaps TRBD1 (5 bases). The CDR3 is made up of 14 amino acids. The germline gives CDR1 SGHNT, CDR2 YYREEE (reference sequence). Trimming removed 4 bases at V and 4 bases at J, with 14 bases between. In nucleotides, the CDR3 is TGTGCCAGCAGCCTAACCCGGGGGGGCTATGGCTACACCTTC. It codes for CASSLTRGGYGYTF. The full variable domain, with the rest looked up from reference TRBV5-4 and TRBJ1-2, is ETGVTQSPTHLIKTRGQQVTLRCSSQSGHNTVSWYQQALGQGPQFIFQYYREEENGRGNFPPRFSGLQFPNYSSELNVNALELDDSALYLCASSLTRGGYGYTFGSGTRLTVV.

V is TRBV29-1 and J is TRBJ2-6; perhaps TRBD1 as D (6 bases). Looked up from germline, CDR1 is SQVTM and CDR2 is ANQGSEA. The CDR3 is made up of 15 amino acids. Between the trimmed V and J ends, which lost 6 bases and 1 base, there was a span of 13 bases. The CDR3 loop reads CSVMRTVSGANVLTF. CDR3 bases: TGCAGCGTGATGAGGACAGTTTCTGGGGCCAACGTCCTGACTTTC.

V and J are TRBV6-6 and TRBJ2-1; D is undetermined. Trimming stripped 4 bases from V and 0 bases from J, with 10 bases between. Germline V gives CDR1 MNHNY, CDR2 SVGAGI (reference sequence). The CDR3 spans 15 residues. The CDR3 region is CASSLTASSYNEQFF. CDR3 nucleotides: TGTGCCAGCAGTTTGACGGCCAGCTCCTACAATGAGCAGTTCTTC.

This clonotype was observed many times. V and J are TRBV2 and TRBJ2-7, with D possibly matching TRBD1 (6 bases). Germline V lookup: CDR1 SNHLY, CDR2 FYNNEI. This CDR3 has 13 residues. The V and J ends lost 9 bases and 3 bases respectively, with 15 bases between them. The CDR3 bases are TGTGCCAGTTACAGAGGGGGAAGCTACGAGCAGTACTTC. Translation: CASYRGGSYEQYF.

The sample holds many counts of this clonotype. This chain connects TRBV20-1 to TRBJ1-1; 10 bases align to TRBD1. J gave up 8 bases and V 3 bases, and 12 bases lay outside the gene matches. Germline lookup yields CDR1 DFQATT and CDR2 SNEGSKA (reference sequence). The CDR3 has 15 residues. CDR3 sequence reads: CSARRTGGTLYEAFF. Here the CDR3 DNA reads TGCAGTGCTAGGAGGACAGGGGGGACCCTATACGAAGCTTTCTTT.

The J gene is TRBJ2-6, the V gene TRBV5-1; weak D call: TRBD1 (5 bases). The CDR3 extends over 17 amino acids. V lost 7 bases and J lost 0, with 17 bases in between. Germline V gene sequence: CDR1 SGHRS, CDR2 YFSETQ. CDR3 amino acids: CASQGSPPGSGANVLTF. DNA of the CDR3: TGCGCCAGCCAGGGAAGTCCCCCCGGCTCTGGGGCCAACGTCCTGACTTTC.